These 17 T cell receptor beta chains came from one sample sequenced in a study of shared T cell receptors in the human thymus. Only in-frame clones appear in the TCRdb table, and some are missing; sequencing was by immunoSEQ multiplex PCR. The repertoire holds some 720,000 clones, with around nine tenths as singletons. These same records also appear under a second study, on human thymus T cells.

Sequenced: thymocytes. These receptors all stem from a boy in the first two years of life with a congenital heart defect.

The V gene is TRBV30, the J gene TRBJ2-3, with D tentatively TRBD1 (5 bases). V dropped 8 bases and J dropped 7 bases, with 22 bases sitting between them. The germline gives CDR1 GTSNPN, CDR2 SVGIG (reference sequence). This CDR3 has 14 residues. As DNA, the CDR3 is TGTGCCGGACGAAGGGGCTGGGGAAACCATACGCAGTATTTT. This codes for CAGRRGWGNHTQYF.

The chain couples TRBV7-2 to TRBJ2-7; TRBD2 agrees at 10 bases. CDR1 is SGHTA and CDR2 is FQGNSA in the germline V gene. V shed 4 bases and J 4 bases; nucleotides not matched to a gene: 10. This CDR3 is 16 amino acids long. CDR3 amino acids: CASSSGLADPLYEQYF. CDR3 nucleotides: TGTGCCAGCAGCTCTGGACTAGCGGACCCGCTGTACGAGCAGTACTTC.

This clone has just one count. This sequence joins TRBV18 and TRBJ2-2, with a possible D match to TRBD2 (6 bases). V gave up 3 bases and J gave up 1 base, with 12 bases separating them. Germline lookup yields CDR1 KGHSH and CDR2 LQKENI. The CDR3 has 16 residues. As DNA, the CDR3 is TGTGCCAGCTCACCCAGGAGGGCCCAGAACACCGGGGAGCTGTTTTTT. Its translation: CASSPRRAQNTGELFF.

This chain connects TRBV5-1 to TRBJ1-1, with no clear D. V shed 0 bases and J shed 0 bases, with 6 bases lying between them. Germline V CDR1 and CDR2: SGHRS, YFSETQ. The CDR3 runs 14 residues. CDR3 residues: CASSLVPLNTEAFF. Here the CDR3 DNA reads TGCGCCAGCAGCTTGGTTCCGTTGAACACTGAAGCTTTCTTT.

The rearrangement links TRBV6-5 to TRBJ2-7; 10 bases agree with TRBD1. Germline values: CDR1 MNHEY, CDR2 SVGAGI. The CDR3 length is 15 residues. The V gene end was trimmed by 5 bases and the J gene end by 6 bases; junction bases not matched to a gene: 10. The CDR3 DNA is TGTGCCAGCAGTAGAACGGGACAGGGGCGTCCCGAGCAGTACTTC. It specifies CASSRTGQGRPEQYF.

The chain combines TRBV14 with TRBJ2-2; D is perhaps TRBD1 (6 bases). The length of the CDR3 is 14 residues. V lost 5 bases, J lost 6 bases, and 13 bases lay in between. Germline CDR1 is SGHDN and CDR2 is FVKESK. CDR3 in amino acids: CASSARPGAGELFF. The CDR3 DNA reads TGTGCCAGCAGCGCCAGACCAGGGGCCGGGGAGCTGTTTTTT.

This clone was recorded a few times. V usage is TRBV21-1 and J usage is TRBJ2-7; TRBD2, the table's D call, lacks a check against the DNA. TRBV21-1 is reported as a pseudogene. The CDR3 runs to 15 residues. The CDR3 loop is CASSARLRRCYEQYF. CDR3 nucleotide sequence: TGTGCCAGCAGCGCTCGACTCAGAAGGTGCTACGAGCAGTACTTC.

The chain combines TRBV2 with TRBJ2-7; perhaps TRBD1 as D (5 bases). This CDR3 region has 15 residues. CDR1 is SNHLY and CDR2 is FYNNEI in the germline V gene. Trimming cost V 0 bases and J 0 bases, with 9 bases left between them. The CDR3 DNA reads as TGTGCCAGCAGTGAAGCGCAAGGACACTCCTACGAGCAGTACTTC. Amino acids: CASSEAQGHSYEQYF.

V gene TRBV4-3 combines with J gene TRBJ2-1, with D possibly matching TRBD1 (6 bases). Trimming removed 1 base at V and 0 bases at J, with 10 bases between. The CDR3 sequence is 16 residues long. Germline loops: CDR1 LGHNA, CDR2 YSLEER. DNA for the CDR3: TGCGCCAGCAGCCAAGGGACAGCAAGCTCCTACAATGAGCAGTTCTTC. The encoded protein is CASSQGTASSYNEQFF.

The chain uses TRBV7-9 and TRBJ1-2; 11 bases line up with TRBD1. V gave up 5 bases and J gave up 6 bases; unmatched junction bases: 5. Germline V gene sequence: CDR1 SEHNR, CDR2 FQNEAQ (reference sequence). The CDR3 extends over 14 amino acids. For the CDR3, the DNA is TGTGCCAGCAGCCGTACGGGACAGGGGGATGGCTACACCTTC. Translated: CASSRTGQGDGYTF.

The chain carries TRBV7-2 and TRBJ2-7; D possibly corresponds to TRBD2 (5 bases). The germline V and J ends were trimmed by 5 bases and 2 bases, with 16 bases remaining between them. This CDR3 comprises 15 residues. Germline CDR1 SGHTA, CDR2 FQGNSA. CDR3 sequence reads: CASSLPRGSPYEQYF. CDR3 DNA: TGTGCCAGCAGCCTCCCCCGGGGTAGCCCCTACGAGCAGTACTTC.

The V and J genes are TRBV7-8 and TRBJ1-4, with 10 bases aligning to TRBD1. The V gene's germline CDR1 is SGHVS and CDR2 FQNEAQ. The CDR3 sequence is 17 residues long. Germline trimming cut 5 bases from V and 8 bases from J; bases unmatched to any gene: 14. CDR3 region: CASSPQGQGSVREKLFF. The DNA for the CDR3 is TGTGCCAGCAGCCCCCAGGGACAGGGGTCCGTGCGGGAAAAACTGTTTTTT.

J is TRBJ2-2 and V is TRBV6-1, with 7 positions matching TRBD1. The CDR3 has 17 residues. The V gene end was trimmed by 1 base and the J gene end by 0 bases; junction bases not matched to a gene: 5. Germline-derived CDR1 and CDR2 are MNHNS and SASEGT. CDR3 nucleotide sequence: TGTGCCAGCAGTGAAGGGGCAGGGGGTCCGAACACCGGGGAGCTGTTTTTT. Its translation is CASSEGAGGPNTGELFF.

The chain is built from TRBV11-3 and TRBJ1-2; D not resolved. The germline gives CDR1 SGHNT, CDR2 YENEEA. V dropped 1 base and J dropped 7 bases, with 13 bases sitting between them. The CDR3 has 14 amino acids. The DNA for the CDR3 is TGTGCCAGCAGCTTAGGGGCGGAGGAAGGTGGCTACACCTTC. Encoded protein: CASSLGAEEGGYTF. The whole variable domain, remainder taken from reference TRBV11-3 and TRBJ1-2, is EAGVVQSPRYKIIEKKQPVAFWCNPISGHNTLYWYLQNLGQGPELLIRYENEEAVDDSQLPKDRFSAERLKGVDSTLKIQPAELGDSAVYLCASSLGAEEGGYTFGSGTRLTVV.

V is TRBV5-1 and J is TRBJ2-5; no definite D call. Deletions cut 5 bases from V and 9 bases from J, with 11 bases between. CDR3 length: 11 amino acids. Germline assignment: CDR1 SGHRS and CDR2 YFSETQ. The CDR3 sequence is CASRGLGSQYF. The CDR3 DNA sequence: TGCGCCAGCAGGGGTCTCGGGTCCCAGTACTTC.

The chain links TRBV9 to TRBJ2-1; possibly TRBD2 for D (5 bases). Trimming cost V 4 bases and J 9 bases, with 8 bases left between them. Germline CDR1 reads SGDLS; CDR2 reads YYNGEE. The CDR3 consists of 11 residues. DNA for the CDR3: TGTGCCAGCAGCCGGGATGGTGAGCAGTTCTTC. This codes for CASSRDGEQFF.

This rearrangement joins TRBV29-1 to TRBJ2-5, with TRBD1 matching 8 bases. The germline gives CDR1 SQVTM, CDR2 ANQGSEA. Germline trimming cut 0 bases from V and 4 bases from J; bases unmatched to any gene: 10. CDR3 length equals 16 residues. The CDR3: CSVEDARTGPRETQYF. CDR3 sequence (DNA): TGCAGCGTTGAAGACGCGAGGACAGGGCCTCGAGAGACCCAGTACTTC.